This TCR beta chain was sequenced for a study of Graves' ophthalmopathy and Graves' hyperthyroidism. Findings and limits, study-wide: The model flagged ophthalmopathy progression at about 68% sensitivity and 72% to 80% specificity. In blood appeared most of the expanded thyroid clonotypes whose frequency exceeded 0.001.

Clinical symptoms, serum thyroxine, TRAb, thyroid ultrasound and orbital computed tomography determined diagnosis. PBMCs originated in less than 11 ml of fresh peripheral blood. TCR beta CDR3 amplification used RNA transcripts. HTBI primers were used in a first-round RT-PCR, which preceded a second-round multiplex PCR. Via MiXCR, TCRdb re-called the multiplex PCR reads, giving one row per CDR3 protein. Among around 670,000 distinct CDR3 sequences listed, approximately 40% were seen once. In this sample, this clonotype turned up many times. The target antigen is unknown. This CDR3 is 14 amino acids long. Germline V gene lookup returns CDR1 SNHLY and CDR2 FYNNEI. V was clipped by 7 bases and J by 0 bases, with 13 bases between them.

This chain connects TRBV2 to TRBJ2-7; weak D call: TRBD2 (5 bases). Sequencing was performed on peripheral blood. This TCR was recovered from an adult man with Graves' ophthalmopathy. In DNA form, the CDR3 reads TGTGCCAGCACTGTTAGCGTAAGCTCCTACGAGCAGTACTTC. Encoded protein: CASTVSVSSYEQYF.